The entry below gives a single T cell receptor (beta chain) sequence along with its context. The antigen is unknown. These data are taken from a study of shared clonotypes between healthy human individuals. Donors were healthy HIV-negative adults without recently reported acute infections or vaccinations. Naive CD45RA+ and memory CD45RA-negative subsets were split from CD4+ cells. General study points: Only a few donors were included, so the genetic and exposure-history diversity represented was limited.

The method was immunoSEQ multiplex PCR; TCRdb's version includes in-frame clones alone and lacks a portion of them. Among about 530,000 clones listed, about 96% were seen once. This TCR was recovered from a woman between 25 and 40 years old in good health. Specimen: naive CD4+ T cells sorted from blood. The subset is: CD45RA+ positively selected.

Here the CDR3 reads CASSHAVLAGGGYEQYF. The CDR3 DNA reads as TGTGCCAGCAGCCATGCAGTCTTAGCGGGAGGAGGTTACGAGCAGTACTTC. V is TRBV14 and J is TRBJ2-7; the match to TRBD2 covers 10 bases. V shed 3 bases, J shed 4 bases, and the junction held 12 bases outside the gene matches. Germline-derived CDR1 and CDR2 are SGHDN and FVKESK. The CDR3 sequence is 17 residues long. Full variable domain (outside the CDR3, taken from reference TRBV14 and TRBJ2-7): EAGVTQFPSHSVIEKGQTVTLRCDPISGHDNLYWYRRVMGKEIKFLLHFVKESKQDESGMPNNRFLAERTGGTYSTLKVQPAELEDSGVYFCASSHAVLAGGGYEQYFGPGTRLTVT.